This T cell receptor beta chain came from a study of regulatory T cells in long-lasting Graves disease. In building TCR beta libraries, iRepertoire HTBI primers were used together with Arm-PCR of CDR3 regions. MiXCR was run by TCRdb on the multiplex PCR reads, yielding one entry per CDR3 protein. The sample records approximately 230,000 distinct CDR3 sequences, about a sixth being singletons. CDR3 length: 18 amino acids. In germline, CDR1 is MNHNS, CDR2 SASEGT. The ends were cut back, 8 bases at V and 0 bases at J, with 20 bases in the middle. Time point given: newly diagnosed GD, antithyroid drugs for less than 3 months. RNA isolated from PBMCs was used to make the TCR library. Diagnoses of Graves' disease were made by American Thyroid Association guidelines. This clonotype was observed a handful of times.

Material: peripheral blood mononuclear cells (PBMCs), obtained at new diagnosis, from a patient treated with antithyroid drugs. The chain links TRBV6-1 to TRBJ2-6; D not certain. This TCR came from a female donor with Graves disease. Here the CDR3 DNA reads TGTGCCAGCGGGCGAATCTGGAGCACTTCCTCTGGGGCCAACGTCCTGACTTTC. Protein sequence: CASGRIWSTSSGANVLTF.